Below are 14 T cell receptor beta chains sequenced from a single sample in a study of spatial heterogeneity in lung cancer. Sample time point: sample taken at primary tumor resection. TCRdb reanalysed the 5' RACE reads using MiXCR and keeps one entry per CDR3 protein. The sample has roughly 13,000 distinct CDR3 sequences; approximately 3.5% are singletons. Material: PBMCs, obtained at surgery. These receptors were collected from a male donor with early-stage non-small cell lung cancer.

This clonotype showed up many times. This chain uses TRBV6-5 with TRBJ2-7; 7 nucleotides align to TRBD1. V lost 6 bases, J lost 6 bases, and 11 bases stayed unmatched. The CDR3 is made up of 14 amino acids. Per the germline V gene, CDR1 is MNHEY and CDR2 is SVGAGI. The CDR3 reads CASRGGGSSREQYF. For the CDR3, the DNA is TGTGCCAGCAGAGGGGGCGGCAGTAGTCGCGAGCAGTACTTC.

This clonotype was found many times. This CDR3 reads CASSLPHKDREEQPQHF. The CDR3 nucleotides read TGTGCCAGCAGCTTACCACATAAAGACAGGGAGGAGCAGCCCCAGCATTTT. The chain combines TRBV7-3 with TRBJ1-5; 7 bases are a match to TRBD1. V lost 2 bases to trimming and J lost 7 bases; unmatched junction nucleotides: 14. The CDR3 runs to 17 residues. Per the germline V gene, CDR1 is SGHTA and CDR2 is FQGTGA.

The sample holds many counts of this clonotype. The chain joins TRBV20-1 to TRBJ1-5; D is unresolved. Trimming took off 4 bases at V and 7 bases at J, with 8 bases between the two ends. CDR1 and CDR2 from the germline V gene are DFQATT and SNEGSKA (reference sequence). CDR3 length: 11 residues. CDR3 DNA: TGCAGTGCTACCGGTTTACAGCCCCAGCATTTT. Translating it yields CSATGLQPQHF.

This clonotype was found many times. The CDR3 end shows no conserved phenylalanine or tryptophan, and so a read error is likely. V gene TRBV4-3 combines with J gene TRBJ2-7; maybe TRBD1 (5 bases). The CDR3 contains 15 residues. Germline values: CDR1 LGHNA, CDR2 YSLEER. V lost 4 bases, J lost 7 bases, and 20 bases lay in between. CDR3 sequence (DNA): TGCGCCAGCAGCCGATCATTAGAGGACATTGAGGAGCAGTACTCC. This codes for CASSRSLEDIEEQYS.

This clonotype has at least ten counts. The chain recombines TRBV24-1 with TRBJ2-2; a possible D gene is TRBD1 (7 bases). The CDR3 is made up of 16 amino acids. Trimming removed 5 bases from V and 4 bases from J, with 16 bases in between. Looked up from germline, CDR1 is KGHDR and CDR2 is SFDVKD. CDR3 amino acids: CATSGGLGQFTGELFF. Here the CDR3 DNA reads TGTGCCACCAGTGGGGGACTGGGACAGTTCACCGGGGAGCTGTTTTTT.

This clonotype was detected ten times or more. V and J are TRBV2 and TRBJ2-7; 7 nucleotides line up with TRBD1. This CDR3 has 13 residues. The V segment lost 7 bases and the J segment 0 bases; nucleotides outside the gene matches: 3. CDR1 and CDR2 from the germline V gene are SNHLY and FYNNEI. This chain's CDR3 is CASTGDSSYEQYF. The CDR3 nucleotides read TGTGCCAGCACCGGGGACAGCTCCTACGAGCAGTACTTC.

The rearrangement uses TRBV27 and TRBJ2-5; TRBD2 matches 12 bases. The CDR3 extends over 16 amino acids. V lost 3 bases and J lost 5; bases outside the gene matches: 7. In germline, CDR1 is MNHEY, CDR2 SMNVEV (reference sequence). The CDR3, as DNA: TGTGCCAGCAGTTTTCTGACTAGCGGGAGTGTCGAGACCCAGTACTTC. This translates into CASSFLTSGSVETQYF.

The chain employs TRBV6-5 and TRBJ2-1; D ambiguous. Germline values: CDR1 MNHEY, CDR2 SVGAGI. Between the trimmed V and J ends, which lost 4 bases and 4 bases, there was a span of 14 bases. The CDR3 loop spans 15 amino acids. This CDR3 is CASSLRDPRYNEQFF. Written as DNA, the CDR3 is TGTGCCAGCAGTTTGCGAGATCCGAGGTACAATGAGCAGTTCTTC.

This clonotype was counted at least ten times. The CDR3 region has the DNA TGCAGTGCTAGGAATTACAATGAGCAGTTCTTC. Amino acid sequence: CSARNYNEQFF. The V gene is TRBV20-1, the J gene TRBJ2-1, with D uncertain. The CDR3 spans 11 residues. V was clipped by 3 bases and J by 4 bases, with 4 bases between them. Germline V gene sequence: CDR1 DFQATT, CDR2 SNEGSKA (reference sequence).

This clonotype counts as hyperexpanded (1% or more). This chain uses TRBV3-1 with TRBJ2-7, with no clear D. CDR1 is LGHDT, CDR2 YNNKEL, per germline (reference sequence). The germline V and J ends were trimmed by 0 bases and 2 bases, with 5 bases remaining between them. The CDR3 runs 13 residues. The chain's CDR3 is CASSQEAAYEQYF. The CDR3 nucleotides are TGTGCCAGCAGCCAAGAGGCGGCCTACGAGCAGTACTTC.

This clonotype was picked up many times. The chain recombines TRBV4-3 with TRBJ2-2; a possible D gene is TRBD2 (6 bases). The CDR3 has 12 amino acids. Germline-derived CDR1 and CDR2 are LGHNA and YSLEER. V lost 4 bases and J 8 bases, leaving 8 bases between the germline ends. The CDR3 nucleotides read TGCGCCAGCAGCCCCGCGGGGGGGGAGCTGTTTTTT. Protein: CASSPAGGELFF.

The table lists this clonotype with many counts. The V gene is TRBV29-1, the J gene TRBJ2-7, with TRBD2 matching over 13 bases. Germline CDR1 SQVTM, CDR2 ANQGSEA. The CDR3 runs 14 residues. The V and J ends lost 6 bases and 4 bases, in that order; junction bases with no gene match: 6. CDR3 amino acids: CSVRTSGSGYEQYF. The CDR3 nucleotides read TGCAGCGTCCGGACTAGCGGGAGTGGGTACGAGCAGTACTTC.

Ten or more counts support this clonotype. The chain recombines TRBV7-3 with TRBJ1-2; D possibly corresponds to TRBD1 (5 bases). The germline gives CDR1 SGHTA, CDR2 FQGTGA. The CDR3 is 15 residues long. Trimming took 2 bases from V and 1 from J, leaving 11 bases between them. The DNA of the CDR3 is TGTGCCAGCAGCTTAGGGCCCGACAGTAACTATGGCTACACCTTC. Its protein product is CASSLGPDSNYGYTF.

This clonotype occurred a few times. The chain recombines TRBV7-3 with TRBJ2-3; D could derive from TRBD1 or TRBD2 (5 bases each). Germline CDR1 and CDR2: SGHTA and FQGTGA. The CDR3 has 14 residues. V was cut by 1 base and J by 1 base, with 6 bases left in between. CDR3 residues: CASSLRDGTDTQYF. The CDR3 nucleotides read TGTGCCAGCAGCTTAAGGGACGGCACAGATACGCAGTATTTT.